A selection of T cell receptor beta chains follows, all from one sample in a study of OX40 agonist ivuxolimab in advanced cancers. Sequencing was performed with immunoSEQ multiplex PCR; in TCRdb, only in-frame clones are kept and a portion is missing. There are more than 60,000 clones in the sample; roughly 93% occur only once, and roughly 14% lies in the top ten. Material: CD4+ or CD8+ T cells sorted from blood, obtained in a trial of the OX40 agonist ivuxolimab. The source is an adult with an advanced solid tumor such as melanoma, head and neck, liver or kidney cancer. Both conserved end residues are part of each CDR3. Each record gives: clone size, J gene, D gene, V gene, CDR3 protein, CDR3 DNA. The D gene is left open where the match is weak. Not every row has a clone size; where given, it reads once, few, many or a size class.

abundance: few; j_gene: TRBJ1-1; d_gene: -; v_gene: TRBV10-3; CDR3aa: CAIGGEDTNTEAFF; CDR3nt: TGTGCCATCGGGGGGGAGGACACCAACACTGAAGCTTTCTTT
abundance: -; j_gene: TRBJ2-3; d_gene: -; v_gene: TRBV11-3; CDR3aa: CASSLWGASTDTQYF; CDR3nt: TGTGCCAGCAGCTTATGGGGAGCGAGCACAGATACGCAGTATTTT
abundance: -; j_gene: TRBJ2-7; d_gene: -; v_gene: TRBV4-3; CDR3aa: CASSQDTTGRHYEQYF; CDR3nt: TGCGCCAGCAGCCAAGATACCACAGGCAGACACTACGAGCAGTACTTC
abundance: -; j_gene: TRBJ2-3; d_gene: -; v_gene: TRBV11-3; CDR3aa: CASSLDSLDTQYF; CDR3nt: TGTGCCAGCAGCTTAGATAGCCTGGATACGCAGTATTTT
abundance: -; j_gene: TRBJ1-5; d_gene: -; v_gene: TRBV7-8; CDR3aa: CASSLWDIYSNQPQHF; CDR3nt: TGTGCCAGCAGCCTATGGGACATATATAGCAATCAGCCCCAGCATTTT
abundance: -; j_gene: TRBJ2-1; d_gene: -; v_gene: TRBV4-3; CDR3aa: CASSDRDNEQFF; CDR3nt: TGCGCCAGCAGCGACCGGGACAATGAGCAGTTCTTC
abundance: -; j_gene: TRBJ1-2; d_gene: -; v_gene: TRBV19; CDR3aa: CATSTGYGYTF; CDR3nt: TGTGCCACCTCGACAGGCTATGGCTACACCTTC
abundance: -; j_gene: TRBJ2-7; d_gene: -; v_gene: TRBV5-6; CDR3aa: CASTSLMTNEQYF; CDR3nt: TGTGCCAGCACCTCTCTGATGACCAACGAGCAGTACTTC
abundance: -; j_gene: TRBJ2-3; d_gene: TRBD1; v_gene: TRBV9; CDR3aa: CASSEGATDTQYF; CDR3nt: TGTGCCAGCAGTGAGGGGGCCACAGATACGCAGTATTTT
abundance: -; j_gene: TRBJ2-1; d_gene: -; v_gene: TRBV11-3; CDR3aa: CASSPTSGSTNEQFF; CDR3nt: TGTGCCAGCAGCCCGACTAGTGGGAGTACCAATGAGCAGTTCTTC
abundance: -; j_gene: TRBJ1-2; d_gene: -; v_gene: TRBV7-9; CDR3aa: CASSLGTTANYGYTF; CDR3nt: TGTGCCAGCAGCTTAGGGACTACAGCTAACTATGGCTACACCTTC
abundance: -; j_gene: TRBJ2-5; d_gene: TRBD2; v_gene: TRBV28; CDR3aa: CASSLGEGFETQYF; CDR3nt: TGTGCCAGCAGTTTAGGGGAGGGTTTCGAGACCCAGTACTTC
abundance: -; j_gene: TRBJ2-1; d_gene: TRBD2; v_gene: TRBV29-1; CDR3aa: CSEGVGRATNEQFF; CDR3nt: TGCAGCGAAGGGGTCGGGAGGGCCACCAATGAGCAGTTCTTC
abundance: -; j_gene: TRBJ1-3; d_gene: TRBD1; v_gene: TRBV2; CDR3aa: CASRVGQGLAGNTIYF; CDR3nt: TGTGCCAGCAGGGTGGGACAGGGGCTCGCGGGAAACACCATATATTTT
abundance: once; j_gene: TRBJ2-5; d_gene: -; v_gene: TRBV15; CDR3aa: CATQGAGASEETQYF; CDR3nt: TGTGCCACCCAAGGGGCAGGGGCCAGCGAAGAGACCCAGTACTTC
abundance: few; j_gene: TRBJ1-1; d_gene: TRBD1; v_gene: TRBV4-2; CDR3aa: CASSQNWDRATEAFF; CDR3nt: TGTGCCAGCAGCCAGAATTGGGACAGGGCCACTGAAGCTTTCTTT
abundance: -; j_gene: TRBJ2-7; d_gene: -; v_gene: TRBV6-5; CDR3aa: CASSSTTPYEQYF; CDR3nt: TGTGCCAGCAGTTCCACTACCCCCTACGAGCAGTACTTC
abundance: -; j_gene: TRBJ2-3; d_gene: -; v_gene: TRBV7-2; CDR3aa: CASSLAAIAVMSTDTQYF; CDR3nt: TGTGCCAGCAGCTTAGCGGCGATAGCGGTCATGAGCACAGATACGCAGTATTTT
abundance: -; j_gene: TRBJ1-2; d_gene: -; v_gene: TRBV5-1; CDR3aa: CASMGGGDYGYTF; CDR3nt: TGCGCCAGCATGGGGGGCGGCGACTATGGCTACACCTTC
abundance: -; j_gene: TRBJ2-7; d_gene: -; v_gene: TRBV28; CDR3aa: CASSLAVGRLYEQYF; CDR3nt: TGTGCCAGCAGCCTCGCCGTCGGCAGACTTTACGAGCAGTACTTC
abundance: -; j_gene: TRBJ2-1; d_gene: -; v_gene: TRBV29-1; CDR3aa: CSVEGQPPSYNEQFF; CDR3nt: TGCAGCGTTGAAGGACAACCCCCCTCCTACAATGAGCAGTTCTTC
abundance: -; j_gene: TRBJ2-7; d_gene: -; v_gene: TRBV4-3; CDR3aa: CASSQMGGSDEQYF; CDR3nt: TGCGCCAGCAGCCAAATGGGGGGTAGCGACGAGCAGTACTTC
abundance: -; j_gene: TRBJ2-2; d_gene: TRBD2; v_gene: TRBV7-2; CDR3aa: CASSLGLAGVWGTGELFF; CDR3nt: TGTGCCAGCAGCTTAGGACTAGCGGGAGTTTGGGGCACCGGGGAGCTGTTTTTT
abundance: -; j_gene: TRBJ2-7; d_gene: -; v_gene: TRBV5-4; CDR3aa: CASSSRDLDYEQYF; CDR3nt: TGTGCCAGCAGCTCCCGGGACTTGGACTACGAGCAGTACTTC